This TCR beta chain was sequenced during a study of neurological immune-mediated disorders. Study-level results: The study found the most TCR clonal expansion in HTLV-1-associated myelopathy and the least in multiple sclerosis, below healthy controls.

This clonotype was seen repeatedly, ten times or more. What it binds is unknown. Sample time point: longitudinal time-point 1 (baseline). From germline, CDR1 is SGHRS and CDR2 YFSETQ. V lost 0 bases, J lost 4 bases, and 7 bases lay in between. This CDR3 spans 13 amino acids. It was by 5'RACE with 10-nucleotide random UMIs that the cDNA was made. From 15-18 subjects, over 180 million TCR-beta sequences were obtained in each sequencing run. TCRdb processed the 5' RACE reads anew with MiXCR; each CDR3 protein has one entry. The table lists 71,000 or so distinct CDR3 sequences, around 15% of them singletons.

The V gene is TRBV5-1, the J gene TRBJ1-1; weak D call: TRBD1 (5 bases). This TCR was sampled from a female donor with HTLV-1-associated myelopathy (HAM/TSP). Sequenced material: PBMCs. The DNA for the CDR3 is TGCGCCAGCAGCTTGGGGGGGAGCACTGAAGCTTTCTTT. Protein: CASSLGGSTEAFF.